Ten or more counts support the clone carrying this TCR beta chain. The antigen is undetermined. The germline V and J ends were trimmed by 2 bases and 2 bases, with 15 bases remaining between them. CDR3 length: 16 residues. The germline V gene encodes CDR1 MNHNS and CDR2 SASEGT. TCRdb's table, derived via immunoSEQ multiplex PCR, lists solely in-frame clones and lacks some. The sample holds about 770,000 clones, 55% to 80% seen once. These data originate in a study of shared clonotypes between healthy human individuals. Donors comprised healthy HIV-negative adults lacking recent acute infections or vaccinations. Everyone who donated was a Caucasian adult who lived in Nashville, Tennessee. General study points: Non-shared clonotypes displayed generation probabilities falling below those of clonotypes present in all four donors. Generally, naive subsets came out with larger estimated richness than memory subsets.

The chain combines TRBV6-1 with TRBJ1-1; D ambiguous. This TCR derives from a woman aged 25 to 45 in good health. Sequencing used memory CD4+ T cells sorted from blood. Subset defined: CD45RA-negative fraction. DNA for the CDR3: TGTGCCAGCAGTGAACCGGACGGTGGGGATAACACTGAAGCTTTCTTT. Amino acids: CASSEPDGGDNTEAFF.